These T cell receptor beta chains were read from a single sample in a study of radiotherapy plus CTLA-4 blockade in lung cancer. TCRdb keeps only in-frame clones here, not all; method: immunoSEQ multiplex PCR. The sample includes 77,000 or so clones, roughly 70% of them seen just once. The source material was peripheral blood, sampled from a patient treated with radiotherapy plus ipilimumab. The source is a human donor with non-small cell lung cancer whose response to radiotherapy plus ipilimumab could not be evaluated. Both conserved end residues are part of each CDR3. A D gene is named only where the DNA matches it firmly. The size of a clone is reported for some rows only, either as once, few or many, or as a class for expanded clones.

D: .
J: TRBJ1-1
size: .
V: TRBV7-2
CDR3: CASSLIVEAFF
DNA: TGTGCCAGCAGCTTAATAGTAGAGGCTTTCTTT

D: .
J: TRBJ2-4
size: .
V: TRBV30
CDR3: CAWSPYGGGKRVAKNIQYF
DNA: TGTGCCTGGAGTCCTTACGGCGGGGGCAAGAGAGTTGCCAAAAACATTCAGTACTTC

D: TRBD1
J: TRBJ1-1
size: .
V: TRBV2
CDR3: CASRDRQGRTEAFF
DNA: TGTGCCAGCAGAGACCGACAGGGTCGCACTGAAGCTTTCTTT

D: .
J: TRBJ1-1
size: once
V: TRBV19
CDR3: CASSTSDSPWNTEAFF
DNA: TGTGCCAGTAGTACCTCGGACAGCCCATGGAACACTGAAGCTTTCTTT

D: .
J: TRBJ1-6
size: few
V: TRBV6-4
CDR3: CASSPHPGGDSPLHF
DNA: TGTGCCAGCAGTCCACATCCAGGAGGTGATTCACCCCTCCACTTT

D: TRBD1
J: TRBJ1-2
size: .
V: TRBV29-1
CDR3: CSVARDRGLYGYTF
DNA: TGCAGCGTCGCTCGGGACAGGGGGCTTTATGGCTACACCTTC

D: .
J: TRBJ1-3
size: few
V: TRBV21-1
CDR3: CASSKGEEGTGNTIYF
DNA: TGTGCCAGCAGCAAAGGGGAGGAAGGAACTGGAAACACCATATATTTT

D: .
J: TRBJ1-1
size: few
V: TRBV2
CDR3: CASTGGLWAGASEAFF
DNA: TGTGCCAGCACCGGTGGCTTATGGGCAGGGGCCTCTGAAGCTTTCTTT

D: .
J: TRBJ1-2
size: .
V: TRBV28
CDR3: CASSFGRGLYPNYGYTF
DNA: TGTGCCAGCAGTTTTGGCAGGGGACTATACCCGAACTATGGCTACACCTTC

D: TRBD2
J: TRBJ2-1
size: .
V: TRBV27
CDR3: CASMVSGAYNEQFF
DNA: TGTGCCAGCATGGTTAGCGGGGCTTACAATGAGCAGTTCTTC

D: .
J: TRBJ1-1
size: few
V: TRBV5-1
CDR3: CASRVGGGDTEAFF
DNA: TGCGCCAGCAGGGTTGGAGGAGGGGACACTGAAGCTTTCTTT

D: TRBD1
J: TRBJ1-1
size: .
V: TRBV9
CDR3: CASSASTGFDTEAFF
DNA: TGTGCCAGCAGCGCATCGACAGGGTTCGACACTGAAGCTTTCTTT

D: .
J: TRBJ1-6
size: .
V: TRBV4-1
CDR3: CASSPVTGLGSPLHF
DNA: TGCGCCAGCAGCCCTGTGACAGGTTTGGGATCACCCCTCCACTTT

D: .
J: TRBJ1-4
size: .
V: TRBV25-1
CDR3: CASSEFRGADEKLFF
DNA: TGTGCCAGCAGTGAATTCCGGGGGGCTGATGAAAAACTGTTTTTT

D: TRBD2
J: TRBJ2-3
size: few
V: TRBV5-1
CDR3: CASSSLGTSGRLDTQYF
DNA: TGCGCCAGCAGCTCATTGGGGACTAGCGGGAGATTAGATACGCAGTATTTT

D: .
J: TRBJ1-4
size: .
V: TRBV30
CDR3: CAWSAGTTNEKLFF
DNA: TGTGCCTGGAGTGCAGGGACAACTAATGAAAAACTGTTTTTT

D: .
J: TRBJ2-7
size: .
V: TRBV4-1
CDR3: CASSQIGTLAYEQYF
DNA: TGCGCCAGCAGCCAAATCGGGACACTGGCCTACGAGCAGTACTTC

D: .
J: TRBJ1-1
size: .
V: TRBV28
CDR3: CASSPPAGDEAFF
DNA: TGTGCCAGCAGTCCACCTGCCGGGGATGAAGCTTTCTTT

D: .
J: TRBJ1-5
size: .
V: TRBV30
CDR3: CAWSQTWYQPQHF
DNA: TGTGCCTGGAGTCAAACTTGGTATCAGCCCCAGCATTTT

D: .
J: TRBJ1-5
size: once
V: TRBV7-8
CDR3: CASTLGGENQPQHF
DNA: TGTGCCAGCACCCTCGGAGGGGAAAATCAGCCCCAGCATTTT

D: TRBD1
J: TRBJ2-1
size: .
V: TRBV5-1
CDR3: CASSLGQGGVDEQFF
DNA: TGCGCCAGCAGCTTGGGACAGGGTGGGGTCGATGAGCAGTTCTTC

D: .
J: TRBJ1-1
size: .
V: TRBV7-2
CDR3: CASSLYYESREAFF
DNA: TGTGCCAGCAGCTTATACTATGAATCTAGAGAAGCTTTCTTT

D: .
J: TRBJ2-5
size: .
V: TRBV7-8
CDR3: CASSSFPLDRETQYF
DNA: TGTGCCAGCAGCTCCTTTCCCCTAGACAGGGAGACCCAGTACTTC

D: .
J: TRBJ2-3
size: .
V: TRBV19
CDR3: CASQTRLLTDTQYF
DNA: TGTGCCAGCCAGACGAGGCTTCTGACAGATACGCAGTATTTT

D: .
J: TRBJ1-3
size: .
V: TRBV4-1
CDR3: CASSQAGDTSGNTIYF
DNA: TGCGCCAGCAGCCAAGCAGGGGACACCTCTGGAAACACCATATATTTT

D: TRBD2
J: TRBJ2-5
size: .
V: TRBV4-1
CDR3: CASSQPGGETQYF
DNA: TGCGCCAGCAGCCAACCGGGGGGGGAGACCCAGTACTTC

D: TRBD1
J: TRBJ1-1
size: .
V: TRBV27
CDR3: CASSLYRQGSTEAFF
DNA: TGTGCCAGCAGTTTGTACCGACAGGGGAGCACTGAAGCTTTCTTT

D: TRBD1
J: TRBJ1-4
size: few
V: TRBV10-3
CDR3: CAISRGQALAGEKLFF
DNA: TGTGCCATCAGTAGGGGACAGGCCCTCGCAGGTGAAAAACTGTTTTTT

D: TRBD2
J: TRBJ2-7
size: .
V: TRBV6-1
CDR3: CASSWTSGAGEQYF
DNA: TGTGCCAGCAGTTGGACTAGCGGGGCGGGTGAGCAGTACTTC

D: .
J: TRBJ1-1
size: .
V: TRBV19
CDR3: CASSRSGTLGGSTEAFF
DNA: TGTGCCAGTAGTAGATCCGGGACTCTTGGTGGAAGCACTGAAGCTTTCTTT

D: TRBD1
J: TRBJ1-4
size: medium-sized
V: TRBV5-4
CDR3: CASSPGQGTNEKLFF
DNA: TGTGCCAGCAGCCCGGGACAGGGTACTAATGAAAAACTGTTTTTT

D: TRBD1
J: TRBJ2-7
size: .
V: TRBV9
CDR3: CASSVRTGTGPYEQYF
DNA: TGTGCCAGCAGCGTCAGAACCGGGACAGGGCCCTACGAGCAGTACTTC

D: .
J: TRBJ2-7
size: .
V: TRBV11-3
CDR3: CASSLAAGVYEQYF
DNA: TGTGCCAGCAGCTTAGCTGCAGGGGTGTACGAGCAGTACTTC

D: .
J: TRBJ2-7
size: .
V: TRBV5-4
CDR3: CASSYYSTEDYEQYF
DNA: TGTGCCAGCAGTTATTATTCTACAGAAGACTACGAGCAGTACTTC

D: .
J: TRBJ1-1
size: .
V: TRBV27
CDR3: CASSLRTGTEAFF
DNA: TGTGCCAGCAGTTTAAGAACCGGCACTGAAGCTTTCTTT

D: TRBD1
J: TRBJ1-6
size: few
V: TRBV5-8
CDR3: CASSPGQGLESPLHF
DNA: TGTGCCAGCAGCCCGGGACAGGGCTTGGAATCACCCCTCCACTTT

D: .
J: TRBJ2-6
size: .
V: TRBV28
CDR3: CASQALSGANVLTF
DNA: TGTGCCAGTCAAGCGCTTTCTGGGGCCAACGTCCTGACTTTC

D: .
J: TRBJ1-5
size: .
V: TRBV6-6
CDR3: CASSTQGSNQPQHF
DNA: TGTGCCAGCAGTACACAGGGAAGCAATCAGCCCCAGCATTTT

D: TRBD2
J: TRBJ2-3
size: .
V: TRBV9
CDR3: CASSVDGGVTDTQYF
DNA: TGTGCCAGCAGCGTAGACGGGGGGGTCACAGATACGCAGTATTTT

D: .
J: TRBJ2-3
size: few
V: TRBV5-1
CDR3: CASSAQGDTQYF
DNA: TGCGCCAGCAGCGCCCAGGGTGATACGCAGTATTTT

D: .
J: TRBJ1-5
size: .
V: TRBV7-6
CDR3: CASSLGGFDQPQHF
DNA: TGTGCCAGCAGCTTGGGGGGGTTCGATCAGCCCCAGCATTTT

D: TRBD1
J: TRBJ2-5
size: .
V: TRBV7-8
CDR3: CASSSGTEETQYF
DNA: TGTGCCAGCAGCTCCGGGACAGAAGAGACCCAGTACTTC

D: TRBD1
J: TRBJ1-3
size: few
V: TRBV5-1
CDR3: CASKTTGASGNTIYF
DNA: TGCGCCAGCAAGACCACAGGGGCTTCTGGAAACACCATATATTTT

D: TRBD1
J: TRBJ2-1
size: .
V: TRBV19
CDR3: CASSIDRGTGSGNEQFF
DNA: TGTGCCAGTAGTATAGATCGCGGGACAGGGTCGGGCAATGAGCAGTTCTTC

D: .
J: TRBJ1-4
size: .
V: TRBV6-1
CDR3: CASSDQAHEKLFF
DNA: TGTGCCAGCAGTGACCAGGCCCATGAAAAACTGTTTTTT

D: TRBD2
J: TRBJ2-4
size: .
V: TRBV4-2
CDR3: CASSQDSSGIAKNIQYF
DNA: TGTGCCAGCAGCCAAGATAGTAGCGGGATAGCCAAAAACATTCAGTACTTC

D: .
J: TRBJ2-7
size: .
V: TRBV6-5
CDR3: CASTGGIILSYEQYF
DNA: TGTGCCAGCACTGGAGGGATTATTCTCTCCTACGAGCAGTACTTC

D: TRBD1
J: TRBJ2-7
size: .
V: TRBV5-6
CDR3: CASSPGTGIHYEQYF
DNA: TGTGCCAGCAGCCCCGGGACAGGGATCCACTACGAGCAGTACTTC

D: TRBD2
J: TRBJ2-3
size: .
V: TRBV6-5
CDR3: CASSYLAGLVDTQYF
DNA: TGTGCCAGCAGTTACCTAGCGGGCTTGGTAGATACGCAGTATTTT

D: .
J: TRBJ2-7
size: .
V: TRBV5-4
CDR3: CASSLTRAGHYEQYF
DNA: TGTGCCAGCAGCTTAACCAGGGCAGGGCACTACGAGCAGTACTTC

D: TRBD2
J: TRBJ2-3
size: few
V: TRBV7-2
CDR3: CASSPRLAGSTSGTQYF
DNA: TGTGCCAGCAGCCCGCGACTAGCGGGTTCCACATCGGGTACGCAGTATTTT

D: .
J: TRBJ2-7
size: .
V: TRBV25-1
CDR3: CASSEGWGAEQYF
DNA: TGTGCCAGCAGTGAAGGGTGGGGAGCTGAGCAGTACTTC

D: .
J: TRBJ2-1
size: .
V: TRBV5-1
CDR3: CASSLMRNEQFF
DNA: TGCGCCAGCAGCTTGATGAGGAATGAGCAGTTCTTC

D: .
J: TRBJ2-1
size: .
V: TRBV15
CDR3: CATVPGTPSNEQFF
DNA: TGTGCCACCGTCCCGGGGACTCCCTCCAATGAGCAGTTCTTC

D: TRBD1
J: TRBJ2-7
size: few
V: TRBV15
CDR3: CATSRGGQGPYEQYF
DNA: TGTGCCACCAGCAGAGGTGGACAGGGTCCCTACGAGCAGTACTTC

D: .
J: TRBJ2-7
size: few
V: TRBV18
CDR3: CASSPLVTSSYEQYF
DNA: TGTGCCAGCTCACCACTAGTCACCTCCTCCTACGAGCAGTACTTC

D: TRBD2
J: TRBJ2-3
size: .
V: TRBV29-1
CDR3: CATVRTSGGAGTDTQYF
DNA: TGTGCGACTGTGCGGACTAGCGGGGGGGCTGGGACAGATACGCAGTATTTT

D: TRBD2
J: TRBJ2-2
size: few
V: TRBV5-1
CDR3: CASSPYLAGGPSGELFF
DNA: TGCGCCAGCAGCCCCTATCTAGCGGGGGGGCCCTCCGGGGAGCTGTTTTTT

D: TRBD1
J: TRBJ1-5
size: .
V: TRBV10-2
CDR3: CASGDRGIFVWNQPQHF
DNA: TGCGCCAGCGGGGACAGGGGGATATTTGTGTGGAATCAGCCCCAGCATTTT